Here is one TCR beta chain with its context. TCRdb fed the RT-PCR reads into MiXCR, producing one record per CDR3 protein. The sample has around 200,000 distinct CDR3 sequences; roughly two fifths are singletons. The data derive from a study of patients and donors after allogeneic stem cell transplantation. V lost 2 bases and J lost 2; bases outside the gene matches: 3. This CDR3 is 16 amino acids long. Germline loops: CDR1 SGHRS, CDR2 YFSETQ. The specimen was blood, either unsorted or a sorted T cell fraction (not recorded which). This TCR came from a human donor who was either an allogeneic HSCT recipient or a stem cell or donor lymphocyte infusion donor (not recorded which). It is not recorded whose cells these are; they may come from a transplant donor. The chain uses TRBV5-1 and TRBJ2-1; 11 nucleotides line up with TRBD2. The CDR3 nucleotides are TGCGCCAGCAGCTTACTTAGCGGGGGGGCCTACAATGAGCAGTTCTTC. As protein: CASSLLSGGAYNEQFF.